The 29 T cell receptor beta chains presented below share a single source sample, sequenced in a study of cytomegalovirus exposure and HLA in healthy donors. The PCR employed 60 Vbeta primers together with 13 Jbeta primers. Repertoires were generated with immunoSEQ multiplex PCR, while TCRdb's copy carries only in-frame clones and drops some. The sample records around 58,000 clones, roughly 73% being singletons. The source material was PBMCs. The receptors shown here come from a male donor in good health and CMV-seropositive.

V gene TRBV5-6 combines with J gene TRBJ2-3, with TRBD2 matching over 10 bases. Germline V CDR1 and CDR2: SGHDT, YYEEEE. With 3 bases clipped from V and 2 bases from J, the junction kept 9 bases outside the gene matches. This CDR3 is 17 amino acids long. CDR3: CASSWDPSGGTTDTQYF. For the CDR3, the DNA is TGTGCCAGCAGCTGGGATCCTAGCGGGGGCACCACAGATACGCAGTATTTT.

The chain links TRBV30 to TRBJ1-3; D is possibly TRBD1 (6 bases). V dropped 5 bases and J dropped 1 base, with 9 bases sitting between them. Germline V gene lookup returns CDR1 GTSNPN and CDR2 SVGIG (reference sequence). The CDR3 runs to 13 residues. CDR3: CAWSGTSGNTIYF. In nucleotides, the CDR3 is TGTGCCTGGTCCGGGACATCTGGAAACACCATATATTTT.

Only a few counts were recorded for this clone. The chain has TRBV4-3 and TRBJ2-7; no reliable D call. CDR1 is LGHNA, CDR2 YSLEER, per germline. The CDR3 runs 15 residues. Trimming took 0 bases from V and 4 from J, leaving 13 bases between them. The CDR3 DNA sequence: TGCGCCAGCAGCCAAGATCTCTTAAACGGGTACGAGCAGTACTTC. It is translated as CASSQDLLNGYEQYF.

The rearrangement joins TRBV29-1 to TRBJ1-2, with no clear D. Germline CDR1 reads SQVTM; CDR2 reads ANQGSEA. Trimming took off 3 bases at V and 4 bases at J, with 9 bases between the two ends. This CDR3 comprises 12 residues. The chain's CDR3 is CSVDSRSYGYTF. The DNA for the CDR3 is TGCAGCGTTGACTCCAGGTCCTATGGCTACACCTTC.

The rearrangement uses TRBV6-5 and TRBJ2-6; D remains ambiguous. The CDR3 has 15 residues. Germline V gene sequence: CDR1 MNHEY, CDR2 SVGAGI. Trimming took 5 bases from V and 0 from J, leaving 8 bases between them. CDR3: CASSPQPSGANVLTF. CDR3 coding DNA: TGTGCCAGCAGTCCACAGCCCTCTGGGGCCAACGTCCTGACTTTC.

The chain recombines TRBV6-6 with TRBJ2-3, with 7 bases aligning to TRBD1. The V segment lost 6 bases and the J segment 5 bases; nucleotides outside the gene matches: 5. This CDR3 is 13 amino acids long. Germline lookup yields CDR1 MNHNY and CDR2 SVGAGI (reference sequence). CDR3 sequence reads: CASSDRVGDTQYF. CDR3 in DNA: TGTGCCAGCAGCGACAGGGTAGGAGATACGCAGTATTTT.

This clone came up a few times. The chain links TRBV27 to TRBJ1-1, with D unclear. The CDR3 is 12 residues long. The ends were cut back, 5 bases at V and 8 bases at J, with 12 bases in the middle. Per the germline V gene, CDR1 is MNHEY and CDR2 is SMNVEV (reference sequence). CDR3 nucleotide sequence: TGTGCCAGCAGTCCACTAGGCCGGGAAGCTTTCTTT. Its translation is CASSPLGREAFF.

The chain links TRBV5-1 to TRBJ2-3; the match to TRBD2 covers 8 bases. CDR3 length: 18 residues. V dropped 1 base and J dropped 0; count of bases not matched to a gene: 10. The germline V gene encodes CDR1 SGHRS and CDR2 YFSETQ. CDR3 protein: CASSLRGQLAESTDTQYF. Written as DNA, the CDR3 is TGCGCCAGCAGCTTGCGCGGCCAACTAGCGGAAAGCACAGATACGCAGTATTTT.

As regards this clone: The CDR3 end shows no conserved phenylalanine or tryptophan, and so a read error is likely. The rearrangement uses TRBV27 and TRBJ1-5, with TRBD1 matching 7 bases. J was trimmed by 2 bases and V by 5 bases; bases with no gene match: 9. CDR1 and CDR2 from the germline V gene are MNHEY and SMNVEV (reference sequence). CDR3 length equals 16 residues. As DNA, the CDR3 is TGTGCCAGCAGTCCCAAGGGGGCGCCTGGCAATCAGCCCCAGCATCTT. This translates into CASSPKGAPGNQPQHL.

The genes are TRBV4-3 and TRBJ2-7, with 8 nucleotides matching TRBD1. This CDR3 region has 13 residues. Germline trimming cut 4 bases from V and 6 bases from J; bases unmatched to any gene: 5. Germline loops: CDR1 LGHNA, CDR2 YSLEER. This CDR3 is CASSPGQGREQYF. CDR3 sequence (DNA): TGCGCCAGCAGCCCTGGACAGGGTCGCGAGCAGTACTTC.

This sequence joins TRBV4-1 and TRBJ2-3, with a weak D call TRBD1 (5 bases). The CDR3 is made up of 17 amino acids. The germline V gene encodes CDR1 MGHRA and CDR2 YSYEKL. Deletions cut 1 base from V and 4 bases from J, with 18 bases between. The CDR3 coding sequence is TGCGCCAGCAGCCAAGCAGGGCGAACAGTTTGGGCAGATACGCAGTATTTT. Translating gives CASSQAGRTVWADTQYF.

The rearrangement uses TRBV28 and TRBJ1-3; TRBD1 is a possible D gene (6 bases). Germline assignment: CDR1 MDHEN and CDR2 SYDVKM. The CDR3 is 14 amino acids. V was trimmed by 2 bases and J by 4 bases, leaving 9 bases between them. As DNA, the CDR3 is TGTGCCAGCAGTTTAGAAGGGGGAGGAAACACCATATATTTT. This gives the protein CASSLEGGGNTIYF.

The V call is TRBV7-9, the J call TRBJ1-1; perhaps TRBD1 as D (6 bases). The V end was cut by 5 bases, the J end by 6 bases, with 13 bases between. The CDR3 extends over 13 amino acids. The germline gives CDR1 SEHNR, CDR2 FQNEAQ (reference sequence). The CDR3 DNA reads as TGTGCCAGCAGCCAAGCGGGGGGGCCTGAAGCTTTCTTT. Encoded protein: CASSQAGGPEAFF. The entire variable domain, with the rest obtained from reference TRBV7-9 and TRBJ1-1, is as follows: DTGVSQNPRHKITKRGQNVTFRCDPISEHNRLYWYRQTLGQGPEFLTYFQNEAQLEKSRLLSDRFSAERPKGSFSTLEIQRTEQGDSAMYLCASSQAGGPEAFFGQGTRLTVV.

The V and J genes are TRBV2 and TRBJ1-1, with TRBD1 matching over 11 bases. V shed 6 bases and J 9 bases; nucleotides not matched to a gene: 9. Germline V gene lookup returns CDR1 SNHLY and CDR2 FYNNEI. The CDR3 runs 14 residues. The CDR3 here is CASRLDRDRGKAFF. CDR3 nucleotide sequence: TGTGCCAGCAGGCTCGACCGGGACAGGGGGAAAGCTTTCTTT.

This clone was seen many times. An end of the junction does not agree with germline; a read error may underlie this. The chain couples TRBV7-2 to TRBJ2-1, with 11 bases lining up with TRBD2. CDR3 length: 12 amino acids. CDR1 SGHTA and CDR2 FQGNSA come from the germline V gene. The CDR3 region is CASSQLAGGPLF. For the CDR3, the DNA is TGTGCCAGCAGCCAGCTAGCGGGGGGTCCTCTCTTC.

The genes are TRBV9 and TRBJ2-5; the D gene is possibly TRBD2 (7 bases). V lost 4 bases and J lost 4, with 23 bases in between. The length of the CDR3 is 17 residues. Germline V CDR1 and CDR2: SGDLS, YYNGEE. The CDR3 bases are TGTGCCAGCAGCCCGGGGGGACAACTGAAGGGGATAGAGACCCAGTACTTC. This codes for CASSPGGQLKGIETQYF.

The chain has TRBV9 and TRBJ1-1; D gene uncertain. The V end was cut by 7 bases, the J end by 5 bases, with 15 bases between. Germline V CDR1 and CDR2: SGDLS, YYNGEE. This CDR3 has 13 amino acids. The CDR3 loop is CASALGLSTEAFF. In DNA form, the CDR3 reads TGTGCCAGCGCACTAGGCCTCTCAACTGAAGCTTTCTTT.

The V call is TRBV19, the J call TRBJ1-2, with 10 nucleotides matching TRBD1. This CDR3 has 14 residues. With 5 bases clipped from V and 4 bases from J, the junction kept 4 bases outside the gene matches. CDR1 is LNHDA and CDR2 is SQIVND in the germline V gene (reference sequence). CDR3 DNA sequence: TGTGCCAGTAGTCGACAGGGGGCTGGCTATGGCTACACCTTC. It encodes CASSRQGAGYGYTF. The whole variable domain, filled in from reference TRBV19 and TRBJ1-2, reads DGGITQSPKYLFRKEGQNVTLSCEQNLNHDAMYWYRQDPGQGLRLIYYSQIVNDFQKGDIAEGYSVSREKKESFPLTVTSAQKNPTAFYLCASSRQGAGYGYTFGSGTRLTVV.

This chain joins TRBV5-4 and TRBJ1-5; TRBD1 is a possible D gene (5 bases). V was shortened by 10 bases and J by 2 bases, with 25 bases between the two germline ends. Germline values: CDR1 SGHNT, CDR2 YYREEE (reference sequence). This CDR3 is 17 amino acids long. The CDR3 sequence: CAGPPPGWGAGNQPQHF. The CDR3 DNA reads TGTGCCGGACCCCCCCCAGGGTGGGGTGCTGGCAATCAGCCCCAGCATTTT.

The genes are TRBV5-1 and TRBJ2-3; 8 positions agree with TRBD1. The CDR3 sequence is 15 residues long. The germline gives CDR1 SGHRS, CDR2 YFSETQ. V lost 0 bases and J lost 2; bases outside the gene matches: 2. The CDR3 DNA follows: TGCGCCAGCAGCTTGGGGACAGGGATCACAGATACGCAGTATTTT. Protein sequence: CASSLGTGITDTQYF.

A few counts support this clone. The V and J genes are TRBV6-4 and TRBJ1-5; a weak D match, TRBD1 (5 bases). The CDR3 loop spans 13 amino acids. Germline V gene sequence: CDR1 MRHNA, CDR2 SNTAGT. The V and J ends lost 3 bases and 4 bases respectively, with 7 bases between them. The CDR3 is CASSEGPNQPQHF. The CDR3 nucleotides are TGTGCCAGCAGTGAGGGGCCGAATCAGCCCCAGCATTTT.

The chain uses TRBV30 and TRBJ2-1, with D unclear. The V end lost 1 base, the J end lost 3 bases, and 10 bases lay between the germline ends. In germline, CDR1 is GTSNPN, CDR2 SVGIG (reference sequence). The length of the CDR3 is 14 residues. Here the CDR3 DNA reads TGTGCCTGGAGTGAAGAACAGAACTACAATGAGCAGTTCTTC. It codes for CAWSEEQNYNEQFF. Complete variable domain (other parts from reference TRBV30 and TRBJ2-1): SQTIHQWPATLVQPVGSPLSLECTVEGTSNPNLYWYRQAAGRGLQLLFYSVGIGQISSEVPQNLSASRPQDRQFILSSKKLLLSDSGFYLCAWSEEQNYNEQFFGPGTRLTVL.

This clone was observed a handful of times. CDR3 residues: CASSPGNSGANVLTF. Here the CDR3 DNA reads TGCGCCAGCAGCCCAGGAAACTCTGGGGCCAACGTCCTGACTTTC. The rearrangement uses TRBV5-1 and TRBJ2-6; no clear D gene. The CDR3 is made up of 15 amino acids. The germline gives CDR1 SGHRS, CDR2 YFSETQ. V was trimmed by 4 bases and J by 0 bases, leaving 8 bases between them. Supplemented by reference TRBV5-1 and TRBJ2-6, the full variable domain reads KAGVTQTPRYLIKTRGQQVTLSCSPISGHRSVSWYQQTPGQGLQFLFEYFSETQRNKGNFPGRFSGRQFSNSRSEMNVSTLELGDSALYLCASSPGNSGANVLTFGAGSRLTVL.

In its sample, this clone was seen a few times. This chain joins TRBV5-6 and TRBJ1-1, with 9 bases that match TRBD1. V lost 2 bases and J lost 2; bases outside the gene matches: 7. The CDR3 is made up of 16 amino acids. From germline, CDR1 is SGHDT and CDR2 YYEEEE. CDR3 nucleotides: TGTGCCAGCAGCTTACTCCGGGACAGGGTAAACACTGAAGCTTTCTTT. This gives the protein CASSLLRDRVNTEAFF.

The V and J genes are TRBV11-2 and TRBJ1-1; D perhaps matches TRBD1 (6 bases). The V end was cut by 5 bases, the J end by 3 bases, with 10 bases between. The CDR3 extends over 13 amino acids. CDR1 is SGHAT, CDR2 FQNNGV, per germline. CDR3 DNA: TGTGCCAGCAGCCCCCGGACAGACACTGAAGCTTTCTTT. Its translation: CASSPRTDTEAFF.

The chain links TRBV7-2 to TRBJ1-5, with TRBD1 as a possible D gene (5 bases). The CDR3 has 14 amino acids. Trimming took off 6 bases at V and 3 bases at J, with 12 bases between the two ends. Germline CDR1 reads SGHTA; CDR2 reads FQGNSA. The DNA for the CDR3 is TGTGCCAGCAGTGGCGGGACTCTCAATCAGCCCCAGCATTTT. This translates into CASSGGTLNQPQHF.

Details on this clone: Mismatch with germline at one junction end may stem from a read error. V usage is TRBV27 and J usage is TRBJ1-1; D gene unclear. Germline V gene lookup returns CDR1 MNHEY and CDR2 SMNVEV (reference sequence). The CDR3 covers 16 residues. CDR3 residues: CASSLGWEELNAEAFF. The CDR3 bases are TGTGCCAGCAGTTTGGGATGGGAGGAGTTGAACGCTGAAGCTTTCTTT.

The chain links TRBV4-3 to TRBJ1-6; D perhaps matches TRBD1 (6 bases). The germline V gene encodes CDR1 LGHNA and CDR2 YSLEER. Trimming left V 2 bases short and J 7 bases short, with 15 bases between. The CDR3 runs to 16 residues. The CDR3 DNA is TGCGCCAGCAGCCAAAAGTTAGGTGGGGGCAATTCACCCCTCCACTTT. This encodes CASSQKLGGGNSPLHF.

The CDR3 loop is CASSLRAGMNSPLHF. The CDR3 DNA follows: TGTGCCAGCAGTTTACGGGCAGGGATGAATTCACCCCTCCACTTT. V gene TRBV27 combines with J gene TRBJ1-6, with D possibly TRBD1 on 5 matching bases. Trimming cost V 2 bases and J 7 bases, with 12 bases left between them. CDR3 size: 15 residues. Germline lookup yields CDR1 MNHEY and CDR2 SMNVEV (reference sequence).